This T cell receptor (beta chain) emerged from a study of T cell clusters in autoimmune cytopenias. Germline CDR1 reads SGHDN; CDR2 reads FVKESK. The CDR3 has 15 amino acids. Each sample's input was 250 ng genomic DNA, 38,000 or so genome equivalents. One tube held mixed TRB-A and TRB-B primer pools for touch-down PCR. Using the multiplex PCR reads, TCRdb records one entry per CDR3 protein without DNA. This sample's table has 3,500 to 4,500 distinct CDR3 sequences. In addition, the sample was reused for a study of T cell repertoires in aging, cancer and after chemotherapy. That work adds: Clear clonal overlap appeared across healthy donor samples taken over several months to years. Some 9.4 million TCR reads made up the full dataset.

The sequenced sample was peripheral blood. The V call is TRBV14, the J call TRBJ2-1; with no DNA, the TCRdb D assignment of TRBD2 cannot be verified. The TCR was taken from a human donor in good health. CDR3 sequence reads: CASSLGLAGHNEQFF.